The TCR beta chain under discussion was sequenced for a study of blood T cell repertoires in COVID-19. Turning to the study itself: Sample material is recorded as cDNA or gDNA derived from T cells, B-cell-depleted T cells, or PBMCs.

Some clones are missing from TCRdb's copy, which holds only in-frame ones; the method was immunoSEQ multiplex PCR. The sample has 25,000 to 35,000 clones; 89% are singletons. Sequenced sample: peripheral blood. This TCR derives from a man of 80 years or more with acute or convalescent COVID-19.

Written as DNA, the CDR3 is TGTGCCAGCCACATTACCGGGACAGGGGAGCGTAACTATGGCTACACCTTC. This sequence encodes CASHITGTGERNYGYTF. The chain employs TRBV19 and TRBJ1-2; 10 positions agree with TRBD1. The CDR3 runs to 17 residues. Per the germline V gene, CDR1 is LNHDA and CDR2 is SQIVND (reference sequence). The ends lost 9 bases at V and 1 base at J; junction bases unmatched: 14.